Below are 24 T cell receptor beta chains sequenced from a single sample in a study of neurological immune-mediated disorders. TCRdb re-analysed the 5' RACE reads in MiXCR, keeping a single row per CDR3 protein. The sample gives tens of thousands of distinct CDR3 sequences, about 6.3% of which show up once; about 0.54% is in the top ten. Input material: CD4+ T cells from blood. Source of these receptors: a woman in her thirties or forties in good health.

The sample holds many counts of this clonotype. The V gene is TRBV5-1, the J gene TRBJ2-7; TRBD1 aligns across 12 bases. The V and J ends lost 4 bases and 5 bases, in that order; junction bases with no gene match: 16. Germline CDR1 is SGHRS and CDR2 is YFSETQ. The CDR3 has 18 amino acids. CDR3 DNA sequence: TGCGCCAGCAGCCTCGGCTTGATCGGGACAGGGGGCTTTAACGAGCAGTACTTC. This translates into CASSLGLIGTGGFNEQYF.

This clonotype was observed many times. This chain joins TRBV28 and TRBJ2-6; D gene uncertain. From germline, CDR1 is MDHEN and CDR2 SYDVKM. V was trimmed by 7 bases and J by 0 bases, leaving 4 bases between them. This CDR3 is 13 amino acids long. The CDR3 spells CASTHSGANVLTF. The CDR3 DNA sequence: TGTGCCAGCACCCACTCTGGGGCCAACGTCCTGACTTTC. Full variable domain (rest looked up from reference TRBV28 and TRBJ2-6): DVKVTQSSRYLVKRTGEKVFLECVQDMDHENMFWYRQDPGLGLRLIYFSYDVKMKEKGDIPEGYSVSREKKERFSLILESASTNQTSMYLCASTHSGANVLTFGAGSRLTVL.

This clonotype was observed at least ten times. The rearrangement uses TRBV5-1 and TRBJ2-4; D perhaps matches TRBD2 (7 bases). The CDR3 consists of 14 residues. V lost 4 bases and J lost 6, with 14 bases in between. Germline V lookup: CDR1 SGHRS, CDR2 YFSETQ. The CDR3, as DNA: TGCGCCAGCAGCCCCGGGGGCGGGGGAAACATTCAGTACTTC. It encodes CASSPGGGGNIQYF.

This clonotype was found many times. The chain uses TRBV6-6 and TRBJ2-5; D gene uncertain. Germline lookup yields CDR1 MNHNY and CDR2 SVGAGI (reference sequence). The CDR3 totals 13 residues. The V gene lost 6 bases and the J gene lost 4 bases, with 12 bases spanning the gap. CDR3 DNA: TGTGCCAGCAGCCCGACACGGCGAGAGACCCAGTACTTC. This encodes CASSPTRRETQYF.

This clonotype was counted at least ten times. The chain recombines TRBV25-1 with TRBJ2-3, with TRBD1 identical over 8 bases. Germline CDR1 and CDR2: MGHDK and SYGVNS. V trimming: 3 bases; J trimming: 14 bases; junction bases outside the gene matches: 19. This CDR3 spans 16 amino acids. The DNA for the CDR3 is TGTGCCAGCAGTGAGGGCGGCAGGGGGCTTTTTGGTCTACGGTATTTT. It is translated as CASSEGGRGLFGLRYF.

This clonotype was seen at least ten times. The V call is TRBV6-5, the J call TRBJ2-7; 10 nucleotides match TRBD2. CDR3 length: 15 residues. Germline V lookup: CDR1 MNHEY, CDR2 SVGAGI. J lost 3 bases, V lost 4 bases, and 6 bases had no gene match. CDR3 in amino acids: CASSSLASGSYEQYF. DNA for the CDR3: TGTGCCAGCAGTTCTCTGGCTAGCGGGAGCTACGAGCAGTACTTC.

Ten or more counts support this clonotype. The V call is TRBV4-2, the J call TRBJ2-7; possible D gene TRBD2, 5 bases. The V end was cut by 1 base, the J end by 0 bases, with 10 bases between. CDR1 and CDR2 (germline): LGHNA, YNFKEQ. The CDR3 extends over 15 amino acids. DNA of the CDR3: TGTGCCAGCAGCCAAGTGGCGGGTTCCTCCTACGAGCAGTACTTC. It encodes CASSQVAGSSYEQYF.

This clonotype showed up many times. The chain recombines TRBV5-1 with TRBJ2-7; 11 bases fit TRBD2. This CDR3 region has 14 residues. V gave up 3 bases and J gave up 2 bases; unmatched junction bases: 1. Germline V gives CDR1 SGHRS, CDR2 YFSETQ. CDR3 in amino acids: CASSSSGRTYEQYF. CDR3 nucleotide sequence: TGCGCCAGCAGCTCTAGCGGGAGGACCTACGAGCAGTACTTC.

Many counts were recorded for this clonotype. CDR3 in amino acids: CASRLPSGNTIYF. The CDR3 bases are TGTGCCAGCAGGCTCCCCTCTGGAAACACCATATATTTT. The chain uses TRBV12-3 or TRBV12-4 and TRBJ1-3, with no clear D. The CDR3 is made up of 13 amino acids. V was cut by 6 bases and J by 0 bases, with 6 bases left in between.

The sample holds many counts of this clonotype. The V and J genes are TRBV15 and TRBJ2-7; the D is unclear. This CDR3 contains 14 residues. CDR1 is LNHNV, CDR2 YYDKDF, per germline (reference sequence). The ends were cut back, 1 base at V and 2 bases at J, with 9 bases in the middle. CDR3 region: CATSRVVGPYEQYF. The CDR3 DNA sequence: TGTGCCACCAGCAGAGTGGTAGGACCCTACGAGCAGTACTTC. Looking up the rest from reference TRBV15 and TRBJ2-7 gives the full variable domain: DAMVIQNPRYQVTQFGKPVTLSCSQTLNHNVMYWYQQKSSQAPKLLFHYYDKDFNNEADTPDNFQSRRPNTSFCFLDIRSPGLGDTAMYLCATSRVVGPYEQYFGPGTRLTVT.

Ten or more counts support this clonotype. The rearrangement links TRBV12-3 or TRBV12-4 to TRBJ1-5; tentatively, D is TRBD1 (5 bases). This CDR3 region has 15 residues. Trimming shortened V by 3 bases and J by 4 bases, and 13 bases separated the two germline ends. The CDR3 nucleotides read TGTGCCAGCAGTTTTGTTGGGACGGGAAATCAGCCCCAGCATTTT. Residues: CASSFVGTGNQPQHF.

This clonotype has a count of ten or more. The chain has TRBV20-1 and TRBJ2-6; D is ambiguous. The CDR3 extends over 14 amino acids. The germline gives CDR1 DFQATT, CDR2 SNEGSKA (reference sequence). Trimming took 6 bases from V and 0 from J, leaving 9 bases between them. Here the CDR3 DNA reads TGCAGTGCCACATCAATCTCTGGGGCCAACGTCCTGACTTTC. As protein: CSATSISGANVLTF.

This clonotype was found many times. The V and J genes are TRBV24-1 and TRBJ2-2, with D possibly matching TRBD1 (6 bases). CDR1 is KGHDR, CDR2 SFDVKD, per germline. V lost 2 bases, J lost 2 bases, and 8 bases lay in between. The CDR3 sequence is 15 residues long. The CDR3 is CATSDWTANTGELFF. CDR3 bases: TGTGCCACCAGTGATTGGACAGCTAACACCGGGGAGCTGTTTTTT.

This clonotype has at least ten counts. The rearrangement links TRBV20-1 to TRBJ1-1; TRBD1 aligns across 9 bases. The V segment lost 4 bases and the J segment 3 bases; nucleotides outside the gene matches: 3. This CDR3 is built from 13 residues. Germline assignment: CDR1 DFQATT and CDR2 SNEGSKA (reference sequence). The CDR3 loop is CSAIQGADTEAFF. CDR3 in DNA: TGCAGTGCTATACAGGGGGCTGACACTGAAGCTTTCTTT.

This clonotype showed up many times. This chain uses TRBV18 with TRBJ2-2, with TRBD2 matching over 12 bases. Germline V gene sequence: CDR1 KGHSH, CDR2 LQKENI. CDR3 length equals 17 residues. After removal of 3 bases from V and 2 bases from J, the junction contained 4 bases not matched to a gene. For the CDR3, the DNA is TGTGCCAGCTCACCGAAGACTAGCGGGAGCAACACCGGGGAGCTGTTTTTT. Translating gives CASSPKTSGSNTGELFF.

This clonotype has ten or more counts. The V and J genes are TRBV7-2 and TRBJ2-7; a weak D match, TRBD2 (5 bases). Germline V gene lookup returns CDR1 SGHTA and CDR2 FQGNSA. The germline V and J ends were trimmed by 5 bases and 4 bases, with 15 bases remaining between them. The CDR3 is 14 residues long. The CDR3 protein is CASSLNFGEYEQYF. Written as DNA, the CDR3 is TGTGCCAGCAGCCTCAACTTCGGGGAATACGAGCAGTACTTC. Full variable domain (rest looked up from reference TRBV7-2 and TRBJ2-7): GAGVSQSPSNKVTEKGKDVELRCDPISGHTALYWYRQSLGQGLEFLIYFQGNSAPDKSGLPSDRFSAERTGGSVSTLTIQRTQQEDSAVYLCASSLNFGEYEQYFGPGTRLTVT.

At least ten counts were recorded for this clonotype. The V gene is TRBV3-1, the J gene TRBJ2-7, with D perhaps matching TRBD2 (6 bases). The germline gives CDR1 LGHDT, CDR2 YNNKEL (reference sequence). This CDR3 spans 12 amino acids. V dropped 3 bases and J dropped 5 bases, with 8 bases sitting between them. The CDR3 bases are TGTGCCAGCAGCCACTTAGCGGACGAGCAGTACTTC. It is translated as CASSHLADEQYF.

This clonotype was seen repeatedly, ten times or more. The genes are TRBV27 and TRBJ2-1, with 10 bases matching TRBD2. V lost 1 base, J lost 4 bases, and 4 bases stayed unmatched. Germline loops: CDR1 MNHEY, CDR2 SMNVEV (reference sequence). CDR3 length: 16 amino acids. DNA of the CDR3: TGTGCCAGCAGTTTATGGATAGCGGGAGGATACAATGAGCAGTTCTTC. Translating gives CASSLWIAGGYNEQFF.

This clonotype was seen many times. The chain employs TRBV6-2 or TRBV6-3 and TRBJ1-3; unclear D gene. The V end lost 7 bases, the J end lost 4 bases, and 14 bases lay between the germline ends. There are 14 residues in the CDR3. Per germline, CDR1 MNHEY and CDR2 SVGEGT. The CDR3 loop reads CASTPGLGGNTIYF. As DNA, the CDR3 is TGTGCCAGCACACCGGGCCTCGGAGGAAACACCATATATTTT.

In its sample, this clonotype was seen many times. The V call is TRBV5-1, the J call TRBJ1-1; D is unclear. V was clipped by 0 bases and J by 5 bases, with 8 bases between them. CDR1 SGHRS and CDR2 YFSETQ come from the germline V gene. The CDR3 loop spans 13 amino acids. The CDR3: CASSLGGRTEAFF. CDR3 bases: TGCGCCAGCAGCTTGGGGGGAAGGACTGAAGCTTTCTTT.

This clonotype was detected many times. The V gene is TRBV6-5, the J gene TRBJ1-2; D possibly corresponds to TRBD1 (6 bases). Trimming shortened V by 8 bases and J by 7 bases, and 23 bases separated the two germline ends. The CDR3 length is 15 residues. Germline V CDR1 and CDR2: MNHEY, SVGAGI. In nucleotides, the CDR3 is TGTGCCAGCCGTCGAACCGTTCCGCAGGGGCCTGGCTACACCTTC. It translates to CASRRTVPQGPGYTF.

This clonotype has a count of ten or more. The V gene is TRBV14, the J gene TRBJ1-5; D gene ambiguous. Germline CDR1 is SGHDN and CDR2 is FVKESK. The CDR3 consists of 14 residues. Trimming pared 4 bases from V and 6 bases from J, leaving 13 bases between. The CDR3 region is CASSPRGQSQPQHF. The CDR3, as DNA: TGTGCCAGCAGCCCCCGCGGCCAGAGTCAGCCCCAGCATTTT.

In its sample, this clonotype was seen many times. The CDR3 here is CASSSGLAATSGANVLTF. CDR3 coding DNA: TGCGCCAGCAGCTCTGGACTAGCGGCCACCTCTGGGGCCAACGTCCTGACTTTC. The genes are TRBV5-1 and TRBJ2-6; 10 nucleotides align to TRBD2. Germline V gene sequence: CDR1 SGHRS, CDR2 YFSETQ. The trim removed 3 bases at V and 0 bases at J, leaving 6 bases unmatched. This CDR3 is 18 amino acids long.

This clonotype was seen many times. This chain connects TRBV5-1 to TRBJ1-1; a weak D match, TRBD1 (6 bases). Trimming cost V 6 bases and J 1 base, with 16 bases left between them. The CDR3 has 15 amino acids. CDR1 and CDR2 from the germline V gene are SGHRS and YFSETQ. The CDR3 coding sequence is TGCGCCAGCACCGACGTGGGGGGGGCGAACACTGAAGCTTTCTTT. It translates to CASTDVGGANTEAFF.